This paragraph covers one T cell receptor (beta chain) sequence. Its antigen is not identified. The entry originates in a study of cytomegalovirus exposure and HLA in healthy donors. General study points: A few chains tied to CMV proved CMV antigen-specific in vitro.

This PCR relied on a set of 60 Vbeta primers and 13 Jbeta primers. Libraries were prepared by immunoSEQ multiplex PCR; TCRdb keeps only in-frame clonotypes and omits some of them. This sample carries about 120,000 clones, around three quarters of them seen once, and the ten largest clones take 2% to 3%. The CDR3 runs 15 residues. The germline gives CDR1 SGHRS, CDR2 YFSETQ. V was pared by 4 bases and J by 4 bases, with 9 bases of the junction left unmatched. The source material was PBMCs. The receptor comes from a female donor in good health and CMV-seronegative. The rearrangement uses TRBV5-1 and TRBJ2-7, with 9 bases that match TRBD1. The CDR3 protein is CASSAGTGMRYEQYF. The CDR3 DNA reads TGCGCCAGCAGCGCCGGGACAGGGATGAGATACGAGCAGTACTTC.